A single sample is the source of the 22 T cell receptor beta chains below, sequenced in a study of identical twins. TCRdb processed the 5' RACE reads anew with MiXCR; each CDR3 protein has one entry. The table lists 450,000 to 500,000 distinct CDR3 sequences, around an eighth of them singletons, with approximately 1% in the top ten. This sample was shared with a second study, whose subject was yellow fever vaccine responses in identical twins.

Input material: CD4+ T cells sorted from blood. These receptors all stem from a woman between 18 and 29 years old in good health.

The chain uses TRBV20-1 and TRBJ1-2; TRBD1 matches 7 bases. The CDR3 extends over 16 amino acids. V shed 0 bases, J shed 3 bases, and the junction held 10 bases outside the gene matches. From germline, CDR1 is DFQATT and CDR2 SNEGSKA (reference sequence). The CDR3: CSARDLMGGGDYGYTF. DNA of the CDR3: TGCAGTGCTAGAGACCTAATGGGAGGGGGCGACTATGGCTACACCTTC.

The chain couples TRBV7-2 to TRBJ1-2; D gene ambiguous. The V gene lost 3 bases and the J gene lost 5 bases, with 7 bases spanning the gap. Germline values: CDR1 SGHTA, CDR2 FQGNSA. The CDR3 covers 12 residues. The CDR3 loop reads CASSFRMYGYTF. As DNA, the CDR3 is TGTGCCAGCAGCTTTAGGATGTATGGCTACACCTTC. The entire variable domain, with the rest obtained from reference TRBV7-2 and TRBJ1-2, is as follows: GAGVSQSPSNKVTEKGKDVELRCDPISGHTALYWYRQSLGQGLEFLIYFQGNSAPDKSGLPSDRFSAERTGGSVSTLTIQRTQQEDSAVYLCASSFRMYGYTFGSGTRLTVV.

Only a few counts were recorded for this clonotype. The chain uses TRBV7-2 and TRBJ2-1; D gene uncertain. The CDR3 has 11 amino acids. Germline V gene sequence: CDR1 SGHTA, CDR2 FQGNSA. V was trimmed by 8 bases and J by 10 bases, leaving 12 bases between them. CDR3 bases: TGTGCCAGCTCCGGACCCTCGGAGCAGTTCTTC. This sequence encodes CASSGPSEQFF.

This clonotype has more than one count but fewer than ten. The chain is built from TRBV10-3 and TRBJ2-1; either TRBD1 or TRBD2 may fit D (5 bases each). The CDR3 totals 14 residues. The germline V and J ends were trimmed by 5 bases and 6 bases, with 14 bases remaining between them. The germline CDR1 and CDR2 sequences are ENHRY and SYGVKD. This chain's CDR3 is CAISPGGGGNEQFF. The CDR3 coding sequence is TGTGCCATCAGTCCTGGTGGGGGTGGCAATGAGCAGTTCTTC.

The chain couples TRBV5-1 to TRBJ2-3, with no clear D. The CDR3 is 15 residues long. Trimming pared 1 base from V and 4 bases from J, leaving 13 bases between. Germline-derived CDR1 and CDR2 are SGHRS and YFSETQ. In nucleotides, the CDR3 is TGCGCCAGCAGCTTGTCGGTGGGCACGCCAGATACGCAGTATTTT. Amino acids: CASSLSVGTPDTQYF.

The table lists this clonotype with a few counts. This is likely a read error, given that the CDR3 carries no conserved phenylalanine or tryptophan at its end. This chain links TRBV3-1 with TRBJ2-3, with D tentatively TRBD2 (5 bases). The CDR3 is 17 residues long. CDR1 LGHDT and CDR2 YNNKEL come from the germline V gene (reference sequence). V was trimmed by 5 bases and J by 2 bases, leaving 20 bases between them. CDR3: CASSTGRRQDFTDTQYS. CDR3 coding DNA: TGTGCCAGCAGCACCGGCCGAAGGCAGGACTTCACAGATACGCAGTATTCT.

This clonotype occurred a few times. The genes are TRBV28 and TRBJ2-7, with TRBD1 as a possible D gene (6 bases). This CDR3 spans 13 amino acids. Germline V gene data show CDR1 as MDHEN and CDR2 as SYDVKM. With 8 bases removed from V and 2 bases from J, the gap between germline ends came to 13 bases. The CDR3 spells CASVPGQTYEQYF. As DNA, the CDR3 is TGTGCCAGCGTGCCGGGACAAACCTACGAGCAGTACTTC.

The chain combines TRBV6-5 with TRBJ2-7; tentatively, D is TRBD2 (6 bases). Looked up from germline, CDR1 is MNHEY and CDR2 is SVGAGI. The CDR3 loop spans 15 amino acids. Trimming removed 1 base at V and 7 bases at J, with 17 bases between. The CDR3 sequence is CASSYFTRTKWEQYF. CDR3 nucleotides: TGTGCCAGCAGTTACTTCACCCGGACTAAGTGGGAGCAGTACTTC.

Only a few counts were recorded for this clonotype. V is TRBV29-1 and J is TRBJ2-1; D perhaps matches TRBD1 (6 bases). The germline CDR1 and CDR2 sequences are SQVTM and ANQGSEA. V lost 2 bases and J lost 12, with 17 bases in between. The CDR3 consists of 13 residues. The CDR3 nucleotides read TGCAGCGTTGAAATGGGGGCTCCCCGCTGGCAGTTCTTC. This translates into CSVEMGAPRWQFF.

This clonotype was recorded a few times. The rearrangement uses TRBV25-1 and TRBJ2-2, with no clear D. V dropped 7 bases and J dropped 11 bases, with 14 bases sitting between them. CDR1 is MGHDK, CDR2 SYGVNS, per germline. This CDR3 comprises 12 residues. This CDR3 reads CASTMFGSELFF. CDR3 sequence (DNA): TGTGCCAGCACCATGTTCGGTTCTGAGCTGTTTTTT.

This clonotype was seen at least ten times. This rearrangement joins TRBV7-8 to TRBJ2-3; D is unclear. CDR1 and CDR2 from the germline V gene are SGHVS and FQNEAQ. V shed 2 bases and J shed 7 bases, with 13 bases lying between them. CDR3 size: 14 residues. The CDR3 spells CASSLTTGQHTQYF. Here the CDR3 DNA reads TGTGCCAGCAGCTTAACTACCGGGCAGCATACGCAGTATTTT.

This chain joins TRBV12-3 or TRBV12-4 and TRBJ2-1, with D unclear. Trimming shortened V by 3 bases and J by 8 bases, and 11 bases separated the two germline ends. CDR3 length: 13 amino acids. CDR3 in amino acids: CASSLKMDYEQFF. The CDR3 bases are TGTGCCAGCAGTTTGAAGATGGATTATGAGCAGTTCTTC.

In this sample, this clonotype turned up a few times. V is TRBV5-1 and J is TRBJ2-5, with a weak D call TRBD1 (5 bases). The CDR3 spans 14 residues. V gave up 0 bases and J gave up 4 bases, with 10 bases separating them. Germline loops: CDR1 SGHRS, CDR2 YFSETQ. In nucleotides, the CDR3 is TGCGCCAGCAGCTTGGCAGGGTTTCGAGAGACCCAGTACTTC. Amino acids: CASSLAGFRETQYF.

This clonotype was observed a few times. The CDR3 spells CASRGPDRVNEQYF. CDR3 nucleotides: TGTGCCAGCAGGGGTCCGGACAGGGTCAACGAGCAGTACTTC. The rearrangement uses TRBV2 and TRBJ2-7; TRBD1 agrees at 8 bases. Germline CDR1 SNHLY, CDR2 FYNNEI. The J segment lost 5 bases and the V segment lost 6 bases, leaving 9 bases of the junction unmatched. The CDR3 runs 14 residues.

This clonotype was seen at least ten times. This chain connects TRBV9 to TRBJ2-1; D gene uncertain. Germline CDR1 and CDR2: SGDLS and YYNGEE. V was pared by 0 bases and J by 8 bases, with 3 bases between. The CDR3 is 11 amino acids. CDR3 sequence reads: CASSVGYEQFF. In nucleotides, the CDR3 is TGTGCCAGCAGCGTAGGCTATGAGCAGTTCTTC.

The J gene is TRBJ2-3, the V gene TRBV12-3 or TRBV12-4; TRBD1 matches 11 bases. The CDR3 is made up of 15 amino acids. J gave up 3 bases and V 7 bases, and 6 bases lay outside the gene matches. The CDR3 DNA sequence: TGTGCCAGCATTGGGGGACAGGGGGTGACAGATACGCAGTATTTT. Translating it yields CASIGGQGVTDTQYF.

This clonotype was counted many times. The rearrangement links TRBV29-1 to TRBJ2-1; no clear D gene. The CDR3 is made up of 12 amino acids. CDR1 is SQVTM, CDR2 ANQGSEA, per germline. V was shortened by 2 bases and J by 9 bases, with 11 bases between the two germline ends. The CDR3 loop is CSVELLVSEQFF. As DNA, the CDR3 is TGCAGCGTTGAACTTTTAGTAAGTGAGCAGTTCTTC.

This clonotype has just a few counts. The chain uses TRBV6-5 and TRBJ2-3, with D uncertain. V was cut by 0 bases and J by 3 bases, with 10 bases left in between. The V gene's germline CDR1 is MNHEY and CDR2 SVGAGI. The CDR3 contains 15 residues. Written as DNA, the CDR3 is TGTGCCAGCAGTTACTCGACACCTGAAACAGATACGCAGTATTTT. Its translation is CASSYSTPETDTQYF.

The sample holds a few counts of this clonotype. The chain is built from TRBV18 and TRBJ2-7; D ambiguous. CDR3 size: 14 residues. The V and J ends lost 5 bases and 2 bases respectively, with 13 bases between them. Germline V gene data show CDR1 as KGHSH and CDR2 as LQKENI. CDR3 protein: CASSARSEAYEQYF. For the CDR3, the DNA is TGTGCCAGCTCAGCACGTTCCGAAGCCTACGAGCAGTACTTC.

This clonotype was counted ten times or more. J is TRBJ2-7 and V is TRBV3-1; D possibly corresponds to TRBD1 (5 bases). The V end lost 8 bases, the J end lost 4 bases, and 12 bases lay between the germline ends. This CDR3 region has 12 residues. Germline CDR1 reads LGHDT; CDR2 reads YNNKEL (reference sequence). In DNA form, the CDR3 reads TGTGCCAGCTCCCAGGGCACATACGAGCAGTACTTC. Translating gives CASSQGTYEQYF.

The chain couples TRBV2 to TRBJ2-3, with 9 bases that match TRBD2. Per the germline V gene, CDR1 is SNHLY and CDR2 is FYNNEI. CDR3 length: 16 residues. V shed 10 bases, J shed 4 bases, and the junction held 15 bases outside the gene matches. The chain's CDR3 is CATAYPRGGAPDTQYF. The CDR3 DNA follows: TGTGCCACTGCCTACCCTCGCGGGGGGGCACCAGATACGCAGTATTTT.

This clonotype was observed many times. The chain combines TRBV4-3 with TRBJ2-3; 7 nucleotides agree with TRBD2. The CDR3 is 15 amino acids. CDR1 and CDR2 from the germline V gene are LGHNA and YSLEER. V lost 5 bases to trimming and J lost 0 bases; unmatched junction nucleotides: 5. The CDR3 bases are TGCGCCAGCAGCTCCGGACTAGTAAGCACAGATACGCAGTATTTT. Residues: CASSSGLVSTDTQYF.